A selection of T cell receptor beta chains follows, all from one sample in a study of OX40 agonist ivuxolimab in advanced cancers. The repertoire was sequenced with immunoSEQ multiplex PCR; TCRdb's copy has only in-frame clones and lacks some. Seen here are approximately 37,000 clones, roughly 89% observed once, and the top ten hold 1.5% to 2%. The specimen was CD4+ or CD8+ T cells sorted from blood, collected in a trial of the OX40 agonist ivuxolimab. Every receptor here comes from an adult with an advanced solid tumor such as melanoma, head and neck, liver or kidney cancer. CDR3s include the opening cysteine and the closing phenylalanine or tryptophan. The order of the fields is V gene, D gene, clone size, J gene, CDR3 DNA, CDR3 protein. The D gene is left open where the match is weak. Clone size appears in some rows only: once, few, many, or a class for an expanded clone.

>TRBV14|TRBD2|few|TRBJ2-3
TGTGCCAGCAGCCAAGATGGGACTAGCGGGCTCTATACGCAGTATTTT
CASSQDGTSGLYTQYF
>TRBV18|.|once|TRBJ1-5
TGTGCCAGCTCACTATACAGACTAGGTCAGCCCCAGCATTTT
CASSLYRLGQPQHF
>TRBV28|.|.|TRBJ2-1
TGTGCCAGCAGTTTGGGGGGACAACTCTACAATGAGCAGTTCTTC
CASSLGGQLYNEQFF
>TRBV7-2|TRBD1|.|TRBJ2-7
TGTGCCAGCAGCTTCTGGACAGGGGCCCGATACGAGCAGTACTTC
CASSFWTGARYEQYF
>TRBV25-1|TRBD1|.|TRBJ2-2
TGTGCCAGCAGTGATATAGGACAGGGTAGTGGCGGGGAGCTGTTTTTT
CASSDIGQGSGGELFF
>TRBV2|TRBD1|.|TRBJ1-5
TGTGCCAGCAGCGGACAGGGCTGGAGCAATCAGCCCCAGCATTTT
CASSGQGWSNQPQHF
>TRBV5-1|.|.|TRBJ1-4
TGCGCCAGCAGCAAAGCGACAGGTTCTAATGAAAAACTGTTTTTT
CASSKATGSNEKLFF
>TRBV6-1|.|.|TRBJ2-5
TGTGCCAGCAGTGAAGGGGGGGAGACCCAGTACTTC
CASSEGGETQYF
>TRBV7-9|.|.|TRBJ2-7
TGTGCCAGCAGCCGCGGGACGGACGGAGACGAGCAGTACTTC
CASSRGTDGDEQYF
>TRBV28|.|.|TRBJ1-3
TGTGCCAGCAGCATCAGGGGAGGGAGCTCTGGAAACACCATATATTTT
CASSIRGGSSGNTIYF
>TRBV19|TRBD1|.|TRBJ1-1
TGTGCCACCGTCCGGGACAGTCGCTTGAACACTGAAGCTTTCTTT
CATVRDSRLNTEAFF
>TRBV11-3|TRBD2|.|TRBJ2-2
TGTGCCAGCAGCCCGGGACTAGCGGCCGGGGAGCTGTTTTTT
CASSPGLAAGELFF
>TRBV12-5|.|.|TRBJ2-3
TGTGCTAGTGGTTTGGATGGTAGGGGACTGACGACAGATACGCAGTATTTT
CASGLDGRGLTTDTQYF
>TRBV6-5|.|.|TRBJ1-3
TGTGCCAGCAGTTCCTCCCGACTAAACTCTGGAAACACCATATATTTT
CASSSSRLNSGNTIYF
>TRBV11-2|TRBD1|once|TRBJ1-6
TGTGCCAGCAGCCCACTACAGGGGAGGTCACCCCTCCACTTT
CASSPLQGRSPLHF
>TRBV4-2|TRBD1|.|TRBJ2-5
TGTGCCAGCAGCCAAGGGGGGGGACAGGGGGACGAAGAGACCCAGTACTTC
CASSQGGGQGDEETQYF
>TRBV6-1|.|.|TRBJ2-7
TGTGCCAGCAGTGAGGGGGGATGGGGTGAGCAGTACTTC
CASSEGGWGEQYF
>TRBV5-1|.|.|TRBJ2-5
TGCGCCAGCAGCTTGGGGTCGGGCCATTCCGGGGAGACCCAGTACTTC
CASSLGSGHSGETQYF
>TRBV18|TRBD1|.|TRBJ1-1
TGTGCCAGCTCGGGGACAGGGGGGTTTGTGAACACTGAAGCTTTCTTT
CASSGTGGFVNTEAFF
>TRBV9|.|few|TRBJ1-3
TGTGCCAGCAGCCTCCGTGGGGGGCAGGATGGAAACACCATATATTTT
CASSLRGGQDGNTIYF
>TRBV5-1|TRBD1|.|TRBJ2-6
TGCGCCAGCAGCTACTCCGGGACAGGGGCATCTGGGGCCAACGTCCTGACTTTC
CASSYSGTGASGANVLTF
>TRBV11-2|.|.|TRBJ1-5
TGTGCCAGCAGCTTAGGAACCGTAGGGCAGCCCCAGCATTTT
CASSLGTVGQPQHF
>TRBV25-1|TRBD2|.|TRBJ2-3
TGTGCCAGCAGTGACAGCGGGGGGATCGTAGATACGCAGTATTTT
CASSDSGGIVDTQYF
>TRBV6-5|.|.|TRBJ1-1
TGTGCCAGCATCCCGTGGGGGGGGAACACTGAAGCTTTCTTT
CASIPWGGNTEAFF
>TRBV4-1|.|.|TRBJ1-5
TGCGCCAGCAGCCAAGGGCTCGGGCAGCATCAGCCCCAGCATTTT
CASSQGLGQHQPQHF
>TRBV10-3|.|.|TRBJ2-7
TGTGCCATCAGACAAGCTTCCGAGCAGTACTTC
CAIRQASEQYF
>TRBV7-9|.|few|TRBJ2-5
TGTGCCAGCAGCTTAGGACTTGGGGAGACCCAGTACTTC
CASSLGLGETQYF
>TRBV6-1|.|.|TRBJ1-6
TGTGCCAGCCCGGCAGGAGTTAATTCACCCCTCCACTTT
CASPAGVNSPLHF
>TRBV18|TRBD1|once|TRBJ2-1
TGTGCCAGCTCACCAGCAGTCGAGGGGGCGTTAGTCTACACGTATGAGCAGTTCTTC
CASSPAVEGALVYTYEQFF
>TRBV19|TRBD2|once|TRBJ2-1
TGTGCCAGTGCAAACAGCGGGAATGGTGACGATGAGCAGTTCTTC
CASANSGNGDDEQFF
>TRBV6-6|.|.|TRBJ2-1
TGTGCCAGCAGCCTAGCGCCACCGGATGAGCAGTTCTTC
CASSLAPPDEQFF
>TRBV19|.|.|TRBJ1-2
TGTGCCAGTAGTGCCCGGCAGGGGTCTCCCATCGGCTACACCTTC
CASSARQGSPIGYTF
>TRBV10-1|.|.|TRBJ2-2
TGCGCCAGCAGTACCTCCACCGGGGAGCTGTTTTTT
CASSTSTGELFF
>TRBV7-9|TRBD2|.|TRBJ2-5
TGTGCCAGCAGCGTCGTAGCGGGAGGGAAAGAGACCCAGTACTTC
CASSVVAGGKETQYF
>TRBV5-1|.|few|TRBJ2-3
TGCGCCAGCAGCTTGGATGGCCCACGGTCCCGCACAGATACGCAGTATTTT
CASSLDGPRSRTDTQYF
>TRBV9|.|.|TRBJ2-3
TGTGCCAGCAGCGTAGCTGCCGACGGTACGCAGTATTTT
CASSVAADGTQYF
>TRBV5-1|.|once|TRBJ2-2
TGCGCCAGCAGCCCTATTGGGGGGCAGGGCGTCGGGGAGCTGTTTTTT
CASSPIGGQGVGELFF
>TRBV7-9|TRBD2|.|TRBJ2-1
TGTGCCAGCAGCTACCGGACTAGCGGTCACAATGAGCAGTTCTTC
CASSYRTSGHNEQFF
>TRBV5-1|.|.|TRBJ2-3
TGCGCCAGCAGTAACGGGGGACTCACAGATACGCAGTATTTT
CASSNGGLTDTQYF
>TRBV6-1|.|.|TRBJ2-5
TGTGCCAGCCCACAAATACCTGGAGAGACCCAGTACTTC
CASPQIPGETQYF